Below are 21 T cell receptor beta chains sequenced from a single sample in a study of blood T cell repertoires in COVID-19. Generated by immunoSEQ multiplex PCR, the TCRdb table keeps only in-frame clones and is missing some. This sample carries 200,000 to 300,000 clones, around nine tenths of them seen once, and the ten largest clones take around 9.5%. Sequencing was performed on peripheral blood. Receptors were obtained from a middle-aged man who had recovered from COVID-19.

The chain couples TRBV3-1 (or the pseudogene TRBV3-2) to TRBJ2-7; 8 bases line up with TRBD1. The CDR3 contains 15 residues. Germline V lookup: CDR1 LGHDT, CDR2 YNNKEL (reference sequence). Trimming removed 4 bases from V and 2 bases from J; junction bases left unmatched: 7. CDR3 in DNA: TGTGCCAGCAGCCGAAACCCAGGGGGCCCCTACGAGCAGTACTTC. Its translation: CASSRNPGGPYEQYF.

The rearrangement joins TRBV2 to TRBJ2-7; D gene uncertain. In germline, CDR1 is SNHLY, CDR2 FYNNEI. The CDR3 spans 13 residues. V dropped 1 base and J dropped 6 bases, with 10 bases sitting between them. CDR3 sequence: CASSEVLVREQYF. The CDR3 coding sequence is TGTGCCAGCAGTGAAGTTCTAGTGCGCGAGCAGTACTTC.

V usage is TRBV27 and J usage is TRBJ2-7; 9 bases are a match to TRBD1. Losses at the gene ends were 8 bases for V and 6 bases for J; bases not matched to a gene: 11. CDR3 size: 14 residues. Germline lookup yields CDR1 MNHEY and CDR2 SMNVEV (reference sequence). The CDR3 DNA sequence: TGTGCCAGCGGGAAGGGACAGGGATGGCTCGAGCAGTACTTC. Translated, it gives CASGKGQGWLEQYF.

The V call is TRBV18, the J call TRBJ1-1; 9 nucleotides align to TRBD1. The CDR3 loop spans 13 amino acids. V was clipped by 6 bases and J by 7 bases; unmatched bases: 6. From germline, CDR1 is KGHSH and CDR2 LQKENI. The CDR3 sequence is CASSNRGRFEAFF. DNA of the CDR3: TGTGCCAGCTCGAACAGGGGGCGGTTTGAAGCTTTCTTT.

CDR3 in amino acids: CASSLSLAGSTGELFF. In DNA form, the CDR3 reads TGCGCCAGCAGCTTGTCATTAGCGGGGTCCACCGGGGAGCTGTTTTTT. The chain links TRBV5-1 to TRBJ2-2, with 8 bases fitting TRBD2. This CDR3 has 16 residues. The ends lost 1 base at V and 4 bases at J; junction bases unmatched: 6. Per the germline V gene, CDR1 is SGHRS and CDR2 is YFSETQ.

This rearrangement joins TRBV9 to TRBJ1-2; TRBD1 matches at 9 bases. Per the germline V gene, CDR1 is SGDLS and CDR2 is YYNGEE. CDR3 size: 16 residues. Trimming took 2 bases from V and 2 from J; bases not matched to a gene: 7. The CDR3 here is CASSVTSTGGNYGYTF. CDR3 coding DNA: TGTGCCAGCAGCGTGACCTCGACAGGGGGGAACTATGGCTACACCTTC.

The CDR3 is CASSLQGARNTGELFF. The CDR3 coding sequence is TGTGCCAGCTCACTACAGGGGGCCAGGAACACCGGGGAGCTGTTTTTT. The chain recombines TRBV18 with TRBJ2-2; 9 nucleotides line up with TRBD1. The CDR3 is 16 amino acids. V trimming: 4 bases; J trimming: 1 base; junction bases outside the gene matches: 4. Germline CDR1 reads KGHSH; CDR2 reads LQKENI.

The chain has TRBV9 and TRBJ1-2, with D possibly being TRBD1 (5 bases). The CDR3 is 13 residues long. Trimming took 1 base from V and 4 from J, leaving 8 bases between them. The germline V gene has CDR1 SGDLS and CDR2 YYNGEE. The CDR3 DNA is TGTGCCAGCAGCGTATCGGGGGTCTATGGCTACACCTTC. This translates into CASSVSGVYGYTF.

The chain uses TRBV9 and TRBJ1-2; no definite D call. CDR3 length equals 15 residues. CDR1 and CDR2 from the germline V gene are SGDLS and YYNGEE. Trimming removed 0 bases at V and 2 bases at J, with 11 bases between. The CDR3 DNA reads TGTGCCAGCAGCGTAGGCCCAGGAATAAACTATGGCTACACCTTC. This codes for CASSVGPGINYGYTF.

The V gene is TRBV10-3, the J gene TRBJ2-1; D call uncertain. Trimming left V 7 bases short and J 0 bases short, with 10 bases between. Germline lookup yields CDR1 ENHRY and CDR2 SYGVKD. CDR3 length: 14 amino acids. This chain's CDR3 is CAIKNLSSYNEQFF. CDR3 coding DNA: TGTGCCATCAAGAATCTTAGCTCCTACAATGAGCAGTTCTTC.

The CDR3 DNA follows: TGTGCCATCAGTGAATTGGGGGAGGGAGAGCAGTTCTTC. Protein sequence: CAISELGEGEQFF. The chain recombines TRBV10-3 with TRBJ2-1; 7 bases agree with TRBD2. Trimming took 3 bases from V and 10 from J; bases not matched to a gene: 6. The germline V gene has CDR1 ENHRY and CDR2 SYGVKD. This CDR3 is 13 amino acids long.

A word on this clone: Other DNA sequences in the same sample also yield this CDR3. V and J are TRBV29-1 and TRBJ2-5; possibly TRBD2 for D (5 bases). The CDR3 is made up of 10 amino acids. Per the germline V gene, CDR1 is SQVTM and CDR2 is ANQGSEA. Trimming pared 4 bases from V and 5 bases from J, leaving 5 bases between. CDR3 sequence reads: CSVGEETQYF. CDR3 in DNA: TGCAGCGTTGGGGAGGAGACCCAGTACTTC. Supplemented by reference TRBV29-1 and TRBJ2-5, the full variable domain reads SAVISQKPSRDICQRGTSLTIQCQVDSQVTMMFWYRQQPGQSLTLIATANQGSEATYESGFVIDKFPISRPNLTFSTLTVSNMSPEDSSIYLCSVGEETQYFGPGTRLLVL.

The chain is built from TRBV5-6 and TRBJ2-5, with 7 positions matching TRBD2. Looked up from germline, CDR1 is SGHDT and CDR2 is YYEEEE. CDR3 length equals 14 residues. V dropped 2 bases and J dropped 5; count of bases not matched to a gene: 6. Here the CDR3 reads CASSFGTTRETQYF. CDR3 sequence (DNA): TGTGCCAGCAGCTTCGGGACTACTAGGGAGACCCAGTACTTC.

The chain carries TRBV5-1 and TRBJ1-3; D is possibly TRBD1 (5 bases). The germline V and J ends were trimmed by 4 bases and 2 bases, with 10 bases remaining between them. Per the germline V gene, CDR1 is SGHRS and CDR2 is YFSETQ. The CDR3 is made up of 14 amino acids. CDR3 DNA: TGCGCCAGCAGCAGGGGAAATCCTGGAAACACCATATATTTT. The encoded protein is CASSRGNPGNTIYF.

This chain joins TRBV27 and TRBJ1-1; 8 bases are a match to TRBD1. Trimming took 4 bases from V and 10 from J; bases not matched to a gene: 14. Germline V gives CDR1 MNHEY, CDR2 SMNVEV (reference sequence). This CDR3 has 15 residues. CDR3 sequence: CASSSARRGLEGAFF. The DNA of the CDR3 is TGTGCCAGCAGTTCCGCCCGCAGGGGGCTGGAGGGAGCTTTCTTT.

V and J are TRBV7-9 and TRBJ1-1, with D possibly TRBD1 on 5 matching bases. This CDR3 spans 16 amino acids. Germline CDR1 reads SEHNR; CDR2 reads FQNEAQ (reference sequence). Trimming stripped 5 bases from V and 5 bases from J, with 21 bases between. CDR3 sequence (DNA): TGTGCCAGCAGCCGGGAGCTGGGACGACCTGGAACTGAAGCTTTCTTT. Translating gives CASSRELGRPGTEAFF. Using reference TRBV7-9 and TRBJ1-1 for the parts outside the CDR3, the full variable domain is DTGVSQNPRHKITKRGQNVTFRCDPISEHNRLYWYRQTLGQGPEFLTYFQNEAQLEKSRLLSDRFSAERPKGSFSTLEIQRTEQGDSAMYLCASSRELGRPGTEAFFGQGTRLTVV.

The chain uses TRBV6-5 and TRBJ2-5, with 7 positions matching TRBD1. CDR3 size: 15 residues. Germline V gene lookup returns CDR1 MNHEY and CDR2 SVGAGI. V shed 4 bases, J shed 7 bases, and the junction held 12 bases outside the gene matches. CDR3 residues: CASSSTGQVWGTQYF. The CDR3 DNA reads TGTGCCAGCAGTTCCACTGGACAGGTCTGGGGGACCCAGTACTTC.

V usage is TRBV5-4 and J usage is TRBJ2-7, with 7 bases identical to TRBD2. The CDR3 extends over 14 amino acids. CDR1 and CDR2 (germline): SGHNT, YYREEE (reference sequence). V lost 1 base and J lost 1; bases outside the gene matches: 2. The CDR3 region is CASSLQGGSYEQYF. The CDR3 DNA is TGTGCCAGCAGCTTGCAGGGAGGGTCCTACGAGCAGTACTTC. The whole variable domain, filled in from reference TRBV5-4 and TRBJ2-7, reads ETGVTQSPTHLIKTRGQQVTLRCSSQSGHNTVSWYQQALGQGPQFIFQYYREEENGRGNFPPRFSGLQFPNYSSELNVNALELDDSALYLCASSLQGGSYEQYFGPGTRLTVT.

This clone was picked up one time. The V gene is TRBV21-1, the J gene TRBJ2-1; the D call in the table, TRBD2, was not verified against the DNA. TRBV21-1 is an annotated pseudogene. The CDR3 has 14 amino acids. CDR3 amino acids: CASSKRNMAGTKFF. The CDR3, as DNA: TGTGCCAGCAGCAAAAGAAATATGGCGGGGACGAAGTTCTTC.

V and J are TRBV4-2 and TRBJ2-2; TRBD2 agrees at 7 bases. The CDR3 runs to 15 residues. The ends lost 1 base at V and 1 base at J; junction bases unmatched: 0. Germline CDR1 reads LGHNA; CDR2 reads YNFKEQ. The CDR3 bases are TGTGCCAGCAGCCAAGGCGGGGGGAACACCGGGGAGCTGTTTTTT. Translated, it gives CASSQGGGNTGELFF.

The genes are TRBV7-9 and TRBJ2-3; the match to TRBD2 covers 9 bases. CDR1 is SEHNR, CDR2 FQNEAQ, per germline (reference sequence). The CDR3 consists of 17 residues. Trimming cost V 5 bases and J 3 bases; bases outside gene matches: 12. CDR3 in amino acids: CASSRTGAGGRTDTQYF. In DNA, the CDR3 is TGTGCCAGCAGCCGCACCGGGGCGGGGGGGCGGACAGATACGCAGTATTTT.